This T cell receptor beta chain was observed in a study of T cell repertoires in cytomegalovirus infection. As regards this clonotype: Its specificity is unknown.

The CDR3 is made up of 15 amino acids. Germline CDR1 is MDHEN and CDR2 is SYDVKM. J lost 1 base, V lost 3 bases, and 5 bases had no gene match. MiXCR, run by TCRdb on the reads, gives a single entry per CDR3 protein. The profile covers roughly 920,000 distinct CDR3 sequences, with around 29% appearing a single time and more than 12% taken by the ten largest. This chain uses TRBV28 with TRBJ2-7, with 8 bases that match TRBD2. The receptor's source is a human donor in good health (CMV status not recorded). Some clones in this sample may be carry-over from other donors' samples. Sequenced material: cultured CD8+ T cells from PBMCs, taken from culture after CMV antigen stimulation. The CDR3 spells CASSFAGGRSYEQYF. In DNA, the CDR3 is TGTGCCAGCAGTTTTGCGGGGGGCCGATCCTACGAGCAGTACTTC.